A selection of T cell receptor beta chains follows, all from one sample in a study of shared clonotypes between healthy human individuals. This table comes from immunoSEQ multiplex PCR, and its TCRdb copy is limited to in-frame clones, with some not included. The table records about 2.1 million clones, roughly 95% of them present only once. The sequencing sample was made of naive CD8+ T cells from PBMCs. All receptors come from a man between 18 and 29 years old in good health. Some clones in this sample may be carry-over from other donors' samples. Both conserved end residues are part of each CDR3. D genes are given only for firm matches. Some rows mark clone size as missing; the rest say once, few, many or name a class of expanded clone.

v_gene: TRBV28; len: 16; d_gene: TRBD2; j_gene: TRBJ2-1; abundance: NA; CDR3nt: TGTGCCAGCACTCTAGCCGAGCGGGAGCCTAGGGATGAGCAGTTCTTC; CDR3aa: CASTLAEREPRDEQFF
v_gene: TRBV4-1; len: 16; d_gene: NA; j_gene: TRBJ2-1; abundance: NA; CDR3nt: TGCGCCAGCAGCCAAGAGTCTAATCACCTATACAATGAGCAGTTCTTC; CDR3aa: CASSQESNHLYNEQFF
v_gene: TRBV30; len: 16; d_gene: TRBD1; j_gene: TRBJ2-7; abundance: NA; CDR3nt: TGTGCCTGGAGTGTCCCCGACAGGGTCGCCCCGGGGAAGCAGTACTTC; CDR3aa: CAWSVPDRVAPGKQYF
v_gene: TRBV11-2; len: 15; d_gene: NA; j_gene: TRBJ2-7; abundance: NA; CDR3nt: TGTGCCAGCAGCTTAGGGCTGGGTCAGCCCTACGAGCAGTACTTC; CDR3aa: CASSLGLGQPYEQYF
v_gene: TRBV27; len: 15; d_gene: TRBD2; j_gene: TRBJ2-7; abundance: NA; CDR3nt: TGTGCCAGCAGTTTTTCTAGCGGGGGCTCCTACGAGCAGTACTTC; CDR3aa: CASSFSSGGSYEQYF
v_gene: TRBV28; len: 15; d_gene: NA; j_gene: TRBJ2-7; abundance: NA; CDR3nt: TGTGCCAGCAGTGAGGGGGGCGGCGGTATCTACGAGCAGTACTTC; CDR3aa: CASSEGGGGIYEQYF
v_gene: TRBV6-1; len: 14; d_gene: NA; j_gene: TRBJ2-7; abundance: NA; CDR3nt: TGTGCCAGCAGTGGGGTCCCTGCCGGCTACGAGCAGTACTTC; CDR3aa: CASSGVPAGYEQYF
v_gene: TRBV6-6; len: 15; d_gene: NA; j_gene: TRBJ2-5; abundance: NA; CDR3nt: TGTGCCAGCAGTTACTCGCATCCGGGTTGGGAGACCCAGTACTTC; CDR3aa: CASSYSHPGWETQYF
v_gene: TRBV29-1; len: 12; d_gene: NA; j_gene: TRBJ1-1; abundance: few; CDR3nt: TGCAGCGTTGGGGTGGGGTCGAGTGAAGCTTTCTTT; CDR3aa: CSVGVGSSEAFF
v_gene: TRBV21-1; len: 21; d_gene: NA; j_gene: TRBJ1-4; abundance: NA; CDR3nt: TGTGCCAGCAGCAAAAGGGCCGGGGTATGGTTTTTGGTCAGAACTAATGAAAAACTGTTTTTT; CDR3aa: CASSKRAGVWFLVRTNEKLFF
v_gene: TRBV7-2; len: 12; d_gene: NA; j_gene: TRBJ2-1; abundance: NA; CDR3nt: TGTGCCAGCAGTCTAGACGGCAATGAGCAGTTCTTC; CDR3aa: CASSLDGNEQFF
v_gene: TRBV27; len: 11; d_gene: NA; j_gene: TRBJ2-1; abundance: NA; CDR3nt: TGTGCCAGCAGCTCAGGGGTGGGGCAGTTCTTC; CDR3aa: CASSSGVGQFF
v_gene: TRBV7-9; len: 13; d_gene: NA; j_gene: TRBJ1-2; abundance: NA; CDR3nt: TGTGGGAGTGGGAACGGGATTTACTATGGCTACACCTTC; CDR3aa: CGSGNGIYYGYTF
v_gene: TRBV5-1; len: 14; d_gene: NA; j_gene: TRBJ2-7; abundance: NA; CDR3nt: TGCGCCAGCAGCTTGTACGGCAGTCCGTACGAGCAGTACTTC; CDR3aa: CASSLYGSPYEQYF
v_gene: TRBV12-5; len: 14; d_gene: NA; j_gene: TRBJ2-5; abundance: NA; CDR3nt: TGTGCTAGTGGCCTGGACAGATTCCAAGAGACCCAGTACTTC; CDR3aa: CASGLDRFQETQYF
v_gene: TRBV28; len: 16; d_gene: NA; j_gene: TRBJ2-7; abundance: once; CDR3nt: TGTGCCAGCAGCCCCCCCGGAGGGGGGGATTCCTACGAGCAGTACTTC; CDR3aa: CASSPPGGGDSYEQYF
v_gene: TRBV6-1; len: 10; d_gene: NA; j_gene: TRBJ2-1; abundance: NA; CDR3nt: TGTGCCAGCAGTGAATACGAGCAGTTCTTC; CDR3aa: CASSEYEQFF
v_gene: TRBV9; len: 16; d_gene: TRBD1; j_gene: TRBJ1-2; abundance: once; CDR3nt: TGTGCCAGCAGCGCGAACCCCGGGACAGGATTCTATGGCTACACCTTC; CDR3aa: CASSANPGTGFYGYTF
v_gene: TRBV28; len: 12; d_gene: NA; j_gene: TRBJ2-3; abundance: few; CDR3nt: TGTGCCAGCAGTTTGGGCACAGATACGCAGTATTTT; CDR3aa: CASSLGTDTQYF
v_gene: TRBV7-8; len: 15; d_gene: TRBD1; j_gene: TRBJ2-3; abundance: once; CDR3nt: TGTGCCAGCAGCTACGACAGGGGAATAACAGATACGCAGTATTTT; CDR3aa: CASSYDRGITDTQYF
v_gene: TRBV11-3; len: 13; d_gene: TRBD1; j_gene: TRBJ2-5; abundance: once; CDR3nt: TGTGCCAGCAGTCGGGACAGAAAAGAGACCCAGTACTTC; CDR3aa: CASSRDRKETQYF
v_gene: TRBV2; len: 14; d_gene: NA; j_gene: TRBJ2-7; abundance: NA; CDR3nt: TGTGCCAGCAGTGATTTTGGCAGCTCCTACGAGCAGTACTTC; CDR3aa: CASSDFGSSYEQYF
v_gene: TRBV27; len: 15; d_gene: TRBD2; j_gene: TRBJ2-1; abundance: NA; CDR3nt: TGTGCCAGCACCGCCGGACTAGCGGGCTACAATGAGCAGTTCTTC; CDR3aa: CASTAGLAGYNEQFF
v_gene: TRBV10-3; len: 16; d_gene: NA; j_gene: TRBJ2-5; abundance: NA; CDR3nt: TGTGCCATCAGTGAGGACCCAGGGCGGGCACAAGAGACCCAGTACTTC; CDR3aa: CAISEDPGRAQETQYF
v_gene: TRBV27; len: 13; d_gene: NA; j_gene: TRBJ1-1; abundance: NA; CDR3nt: TGTGCCAGCAGTTTCAGCCCAGCAGCTGAAGCTTTCTTT; CDR3aa: CASSFSPAAEAFF
v_gene: TRBV5-8; len: 14; d_gene: NA; j_gene: TRBJ1-2; abundance: NA; CDR3nt: TGTGCCAGCAGCCTTATTGACACTGGCTATGGCTACACCTTC; CDR3aa: CASSLIDTGYGYTF
v_gene: TRBV6-5; len: 14; d_gene: TRBD1; j_gene: TRBJ1-1; abundance: few; CDR3nt: TGTGCCAGCAGTTACCGACAGGGGGGCACTGAAGCTTTCTTT; CDR3aa: CASSYRQGGTEAFF
v_gene: TRBV15; len: 15; d_gene: NA; j_gene: TRBJ1-5; abundance: NA; CDR3nt: TGTGCCACCAGCAGAGGCGTGAACCGTGATCAGCCCCAGCATTTT; CDR3aa: CATSRGVNRDQPQHF
v_gene: TRBV4-3; len: 16; d_gene: NA; j_gene: TRBJ1-3; abundance: NA; CDR3nt: TGCGCCAGCAGCCAAGATCAGGGCTTCTCTGGAAACACCATATATTTT; CDR3aa: CASSQDQGFSGNTIYF
v_gene: TRBV28; len: 15; d_gene: TRBD1; j_gene: TRBJ1-1; abundance: NA; CDR3nt: TGTGCCAGCAGTGTACAGGGGGAGGCGAACACTGAAGCTTTCTTT; CDR3aa: CASSVQGEANTEAFF
v_gene: TRBV27; len: 17; d_gene: NA; j_gene: TRBJ2-7; abundance: NA; CDR3nt: TGTGCCAGCACGCACCTCGTGACCAGGGGGACTGTCTACGAGCAGTACTTC; CDR3aa: CASTHLVTRGTVYEQYF
v_gene: TRBV7-9; len: 15; d_gene: NA; j_gene: TRBJ1-2; abundance: NA; CDR3nt: TGTGCCAGCAGCCCACGTGACAGAGCTAACTATGGCTACACCTTC; CDR3aa: CASSPRDRANYGYTF
v_gene: TRBV18; len: 12; d_gene: NA; j_gene: TRBJ2-3; abundance: NA; CDR3nt: TGTGCCAGCTCCGGCCCCAGGGATACGCAGTATTTT; CDR3aa: CASSGPRDTQYF
v_gene: TRBV9; len: 16; d_gene: NA; j_gene: TRBJ1-3; abundance: NA; CDR3nt: TGTGCCAGCGCAACCGGCCGACTTGGTGGAGGAAACACCATATATTTT; CDR3aa: CASATGRLGGGNTIYF
v_gene: TRBV20-1; len: 10; d_gene: NA; j_gene: TRBJ1-2; abundance: NA; CDR3nt: TGCACCAGACCCTCGGGCCGGCCCGCCTTC; CDR3aa: CTRPSGRPAF
v_gene: TRBV6-5; len: 11; d_gene: NA; j_gene: TRBJ1-1; abundance: NA; CDR3nt: TGTGCCAGCAGTTATGGAACTGAAGCTTTCTTT; CDR3aa: CASSYGTEAFF
v_gene: TRBV10-2; len: 14; d_gene: NA; j_gene: TRBJ2-7; abundance: NA; CDR3nt: TGCGCCAGCATGGGCACCGAGAACACCTACGAGCAGTACTTC; CDR3aa: CASMGTENTYEQYF
v_gene: TRBV19; len: 14; d_gene: NA; j_gene: TRBJ1-5; abundance: NA; CDR3nt: TGTGCCAGTAAAGAGAACTGGAGCAATCAGCCCCAGCATTTT; CDR3aa: CASKENWSNQPQHF
v_gene: TRBV5-1; len: 16; d_gene: TRBD2; j_gene: TRBJ2-7; abundance: NA; CDR3nt: TGCGCCAGCAGCTTGGCCGGGACTAGCGGGGGCTACGAGCAGTACTTC; CDR3aa: CASSLAGTSGGYEQYF
v_gene: TRBV29-1; len: 14; d_gene: NA; j_gene: TRBJ1-1; abundance: few; CDR3nt: TGCAGCGTGGCCCTGCAACCCATGAACACTGAAGCTTTCTTT; CDR3aa: CSVALQPMNTEAFF
v_gene: TRBV7-6; len: 14; d_gene: TRBD1; j_gene: TRBJ1-1; abundance: NA; CDR3nt: TGTGCCAGCAGCCCAAGAACAGGGGAGGCTGAAGCTTTCTTT; CDR3aa: CASSPRTGEAEAFF
v_gene: TRBV4-2; len: 12; d_gene: NA; j_gene: TRBJ2-7; abundance: once; CDR3nt: TGTGCCAGCAGCCCCGGCTCCTACGAGCAGTACTTC; CDR3aa: CASSPGSYEQYF
v_gene: TRBV7-9; len: 15; d_gene: NA; j_gene: TRBJ2-7; abundance: NA; CDR3nt: TGTGCCAGCAGCTACCAAGTGAGTAGCGACTACGAGCAGTACTTC; CDR3aa: CASSYQVSSDYEQYF
v_gene: TRBV27; len: 16; d_gene: NA; j_gene: TRBJ1-2; abundance: NA; CDR3nt: TGTGCCAGCAGTTTTGGTTGGAGTAACTTGGGCTATGGCTACACCTTC; CDR3aa: CASSFGWSNLGYGYTF
v_gene: TRBV5-1; len: 14; d_gene: NA; j_gene: TRBJ2-7; abundance: NA; CDR3nt: TGCGCCAGCAGCTTGGGTGCAGGAGTCTACGAGCAGTACTTC; CDR3aa: CASSLGAGVYEQYF
v_gene: TRBV28; len: 16; d_gene: NA; j_gene: TRBJ2-7; abundance: NA; CDR3nt: TGTGCCAGCAGTTTTCCCCGGACAACTCTCTCCTACGAGCAGTACTTC; CDR3aa: CASSFPRTTLSYEQYF
v_gene: TRBV7-8; len: 14; d_gene: NA; j_gene: TRBJ2-1; abundance: NA; CDR3nt: TGTGCCAGCAGCCCCCAGGGCGGATACAATGAGCAGTTCTTC; CDR3aa: CASSPQGGYNEQFF
v_gene: TRBV11-1; len: 14; d_gene: NA; j_gene: TRBJ2-3; abundance: NA; CDR3nt: TGTGCCAGCAGCCTCACCCGGGACACAGATACGCAGTATTTT; CDR3aa: CASSLTRDTDTQYF
v_gene: TRBV21-1; len: 11; d_gene: NA; j_gene: TRBJ1-2; abundance: NA; CDR3nt: TGTGCCAGCAGCCTCCCCGGAGGCTACACCTTC; CDR3aa: CASSLPGGYTF
v_gene: TRBV27; len: 13; d_gene: NA; j_gene: TRBJ2-7; abundance: NA; CDR3nt: TGTGCCAGCAGTCTCGGACTTACCTACGAGCAGTACTTC; CDR3aa: CASSLGLTYEQYF